This T cell receptor (beta chain) was retrieved from a study of CD8+ T cells in alopecia areata. The treatment here: oral pan-JAK inhibitor, 5-10 mg twice daily. The J segment lost 5 bases and the V segment lost 4 bases, leaving 17 bases of the junction unmatched. This CDR3 is built from 17 residues. Germline loops: CDR1 SGHDT, CDR2 YYEEEE. Following extraction, RNA underwent reverse transcription to cDNA, which served as the sequencing template. Assay: immunoSEQ multiplex PCR; the TCRdb copy retains only in-frame clones and omits some. Of some 180,000 clones listed, approximately 50% were seen once; the top ten hold 10%.

The chain has TRBV5-6 and TRBJ2-7; TRBD1 agrees at 8 bases. The source was CD8+ T cells sorted from blood, collected at approximately week 51, from a patient treated with tofacitinib. The receptor's source is a human donor with alopecia areata. The CDR3 is CASSPSYGTGIVHEQYF. Here the CDR3 DNA reads TGTGCCAGCAGCCCATCATACGGGACAGGAATAGTACACGAGCAGTACTTC.